The 11 T cell receptor beta chains in this list originate from one sample, sequenced in a study of blood T cell repertoires in COVID-19. Clones were read by immunoSEQ multiplex PCR, and TCRdb kept only the in-frame ones, dropping some. The table has roughly 220,000 clones, around four fifths seen once. The sample consisted of peripheral blood. These receptors came from a man under 40 with active or convalescent COVID-19.

The chain links TRBV6-5 to TRBJ1-1; D not resolved. Germline CDR1 MNHEY, CDR2 SVGAGI. The CDR3 is 14 residues long. V was cut by 3 bases and J by 2 bases, with 10 bases left in between. CDR3 in DNA: TGTGCCAGCAGTTATCTCTCGGTAAACACTGAAGCTTTCTTT. Encoded protein: CASSYLSVNTEAFF.

This rearrangement joins TRBV6-2 or TRBV6-3 to TRBJ2-1, with 13 bases fitting TRBD2. The length of the CDR3 is 15 residues. Looked up from germline, CDR1 is MNHEY and CDR2 is SVGEGT. Losses at the gene ends were 5 bases for V and 4 bases for J; bases not matched to a gene: 2. The CDR3: CASSRGLAGYNEQFF. The CDR3 nucleotides read TGTGCCAGCAGTAGGGGACTAGCGGGGTACAATGAGCAGTTCTTC.

V usage is TRBV11-2 and J usage is TRBJ2-3; 7 bases map to TRBD2. CDR1 and CDR2 from the germline V gene are SGHAT and FQNNGV. This CDR3 has 15 residues. V dropped 5 bases and J dropped 8; count of bases not matched to a gene: 13. This CDR3 is CASSPGGSRSVTQYF. The CDR3 DNA follows: TGTGCCAGCAGCCCCGGCGGGAGCCGGTCGGTTACGCAGTATTTT.

The chain couples TRBV29-1 to TRBJ2-2; 8 bases fit TRBD2. Unmatched junction bases numbered 6, after V lost 5 bases and J lost 7 bases. The germline gives CDR1 SQVTM, CDR2 ANQGSEA. The CDR3 loop spans 13 amino acids. The CDR3 sequence: CSVYGLAGGELFF. CDR3 nucleotides: TGCAGCGTTTACGGACTAGCTGGCGGGGAGCTGTTTTTT.

V and J are TRBV7-6 and TRBJ2-3; weak D call: TRBD2 (6 bases). Germline V gives CDR1 SGHVS, CDR2 FNYEAQ. This CDR3 has 16 amino acids. Trimming pared 0 bases from V and 0 bases from J, leaving 10 bases between. CDR3: CASSLAPAGSTDTQYF. The CDR3 DNA sequence: TGTGCCAGCAGCTTAGCGCCGGCGGGGAGCACAGATACGCAGTATTTT.

The chain couples TRBV28 to TRBJ2-7, with a tentative D call TRBD2 (5 bases). The CDR3 extends over 13 amino acids. V lost 10 bases and J lost 3, with 16 bases in between. The germline gives CDR1 MDHEN, CDR2 SYDVKM. The chain's CDR3 is CATRAGGLYEQYF. The CDR3 DNA is TGTGCCACCCGAGCAGGAGGCCTCTACGAGCAGTACTTC.

This clone has a handful of counts. This chain connects TRBV7-2 to TRBJ1-5; D not certain. There are 14 residues in the CDR3. The germline V gene encodes CDR1 SGHTA and CDR2 FQGNSA. V lost 8 bases and J lost 0, with 11 bases in between. DNA for the CDR3: TGTGCCAGCGCAGAGTCGGGTAGCAATCAGCCCCAGCATTTT. It codes for CASAESGSNQPQHF.

The V gene is TRBV7-9, the J gene TRBJ1-4; D is perhaps TRBD1 (5 bases). Germline V gene sequence: CDR1 SEHNR, CDR2 FQNEAQ (reference sequence). The CDR3 covers 15 residues. Trimming cost V 5 bases and J 3 bases, with 13 bases left between them. For the CDR3, the DNA is TGTGCCAGCAGCGGGGCCCAAAGACCTAATGAAAAACTGTTTTTT. The encoded protein is CASSGAQRPNEKLFF.

This rearrangement joins TRBV7-9 to TRBJ1-6; D unclear. V was clipped by 3 bases and J by 10 bases, with 7 bases between them. The CDR3 sequence is 12 residues long. The germline gives CDR1 SEHNR, CDR2 FQNEAQ (reference sequence). The CDR3 spells CASSLRASPLHF. CDR3 DNA: TGTGCCAGCAGCTTGAGGGCATCACCCCTCCACTTT.

This clone was seen only once. The rearrangement uses TRBV5-4 and TRBJ2-7; D is perhaps TRBD1 (5 bases). CDR1 is SGHNT, CDR2 YYREEE, per germline (reference sequence). The CDR3 contains 14 residues. The V gene lost 0 bases and the J gene lost 4 bases, with 11 bases spanning the gap. The CDR3 protein is CASSLAGSTYEQYF. In DNA, the CDR3 is TGTGCCAGCAGCTTGGCAGGGTCAACATACGAGCAGTACTTC.

The chain links TRBV6-5 to TRBJ2-1; no clear D. The length of the CDR3 is 13 residues. The V and J ends lost 5 bases and 5 bases respectively, with 10 bases between them. The germline CDR1 and CDR2 sequences are MNHEY and SVGAGI. CDR3 protein: CASSPRENNEQFF. DNA for the CDR3: TGTGCCAGCAGTCCCCGCGAGAACAATGAGCAGTTCTTC.